A selection of T cell receptor beta chains follows, all from one sample in a study of cytomegalovirus exposure and HLA in healthy donors. Libraries were prepared by immunoSEQ multiplex PCR; TCRdb keeps only in-frame clonotypes and omits some of them. Of about 180,000 clones in the sample, about 85% were seen once. The sequenced sample consisted of PBMCs. The receptors here all came from a man between 18 and 29 years old in good health and CMV-seropositive. CDR3s include the opening cysteine and the closing phenylalanine or tryptophan. D genes are given only for firm matches. The size field is filled for only some rows; it gives once, few, many or a size class.

length	V	J	D	size	DNA	CDR3
16	TRBV9	TRBJ1-6	NA	NA	TGTGCCAGCAGCGAAGAGACTCGGGACATTAATTCACCCCTCCACTTT	CASSEETRDINSPLHF
14	TRBV5-1	TRBJ1-2	TRBD1	NA	TGCGCCAGCAGCTCACCGGGACAGAACTATGGCTACACCTTC	CASSSPGQNYGYTF
13	TRBV19	TRBJ2-2	NA	NA	TGTGCCAGTAGTACAGGGCTCACCGGGGAGCTGTTTTTT	CASSTGLTGELFF
14	TRBV7-7	TRBJ2-5	NA	NA	TGTGCCAGCAGCTCGCTACAGAGAGAGGAGACCCAGTACTTC	CASSSLQREETQYF
16	TRBV7-2	TRBJ1-6	NA	many	TGTGCCAGCAGCTACAGGACTAGCTCCTATAATTCACCCCTCCACTTT	CASSYRTSSYNSPLHF
15	TRBV5-8	TRBJ2-1	TRBD1	NA	TGTGCCAGCAGCAATCCGGGACAGGGGTACAATGAGCAGTTCTTC	CASSNPGQGYNEQFF
14	TRBV2	TRBJ1-4	TRBD1	NA	TGTGCCAGCAGTGCGGACAGGGGTCATGAAAAACTGTTTTTT	CASSADRGHEKLFF
13	TRBV7-3	TRBJ2-2	NA	NA	TGTGCCAGCAGTTCAGGTAGCACCGGGGAGCTGTTTTTT	CASSSGSTGELFF
12	TRBV19	TRBJ2-2	NA	NA	TGTGCCAGTAGTACCGCAGGCGGGGAGCTGTTTTTT	CASSTAGGELFF
19	TRBV19	TRBJ2-6	TRBD1	NA	TGTGCCAGTACCCAATCTCCCGGGACAGAAAGGGCTGAGGCCAACGTCCTGACTTTC	CASTQSPGTERAEANVLTF
14	TRBV2	TRBJ1-3	TRBD1	NA	TGTGCCAGCACAGGACAGGGGATGGGAAACACCATATATTTT	CASTGQGMGNTIYF
16	TRBV7-9	TRBJ2-5	TRBD2	NA	TGTGCCAGCAGCCGAGGGACTAGCGGTTACCAAGAGACCCAGTACTTC	CASSRGTSGYQETQYF
13	TRBV28	TRBJ2-2	NA	NA	TGTGCCAGCAGCCAGATAAACACCGGGGAGCTGTTTTTT	CASSQINTGELFF
12	TRBV5-6	TRBJ2-7	NA	few	TGTGCCAGCAGCTTTACAGCCTACGAGCAGTACTTC	CASSFTAYEQYF
16	TRBV27	TRBJ1-3	NA	NA	TGTGCCAGCAGTTTTGCCACTCCAGGGGCTGGAAACACCATATATTTT	CASSFATPGAGNTIYF
15	TRBV28	TRBJ2-6	NA	NA	TGTGCCAGCAGTTCGCAGGAGGCTGGGGCCAACGTCCTGACTTTC	CASSSQEAGANVLTF
16	TRBV10-3	TRBJ2-2	NA	NA	TGTGCCATCAGAAGGGGGGGGCCTACGAACACCGGGGAGCTGTTTTTT	CAIRRGGPTNTGELFF
15	TRBV7-2	TRBJ1-2	NA	NA	TGTGCCAGCAGCTTAGGTTTCGGGTATAACTATGGCTACACCTTC	CASSLGFGYNYGYTF
16	TRBV27	TRBJ2-7	TRBD1	once	TGTGCCAGCAGTTTCGGTCCCGGGACAGCTTCCTACGAGCAGTACTTC	CASSFGPGTASYEQYF
13	TRBV2	TRBJ2-1	TRBD2	NA	TGTGCCAGCCGGACTAGCGGCTACAATGAGCAGTTCTTC	CASRTSGYNEQFF
14	TRBV9	TRBJ2-5	TRBD1	NA	TGTGCCAGCAGCGTAGGGACAGGGGAAGAGACCCAGTACTTC	CASSVGTGEETQYF
13	TRBV5-1	TRBJ1-1	TRBD1	NA	TGCGCCAGCAGCTCCCAGGGGGCTGATGAAGCTTTCTTT	CASSSQGADEAFF
17	TRBV4-1	TRBJ2-7	TRBD1	NA	TGCGCCAGCAGCCAAGTTGGTGTGGGACAGGGGTCCCACGAGCAGTACTTC	CASSQVGVGQGSHEQYF
14	TRBV4-2	TRBJ1-2	NA	once	TGTGCCAGCAGCCAAGAAAGAGGGTTGGATGGCTACACCTTC	CASSQERGLDGYTF
15	TRBV5-1	TRBJ2-7	TRBD2	NA	TGCGCCAGCAGCTTGGGTACTAGCGGGAGCAACGAGCAGTACTTC	CASSLGTSGSNEQYF
15	TRBV5-4	TRBJ1-4	TRBD1	NA	TGTGCCAGCAGCTCAGACAGGGGGCAAGGTGAAAAACTGTTTTTT	CASSSDRGQGEKLFF
13	TRBV28	TRBJ1-2	NA	few	TGTGCCAGCAGCGGGCTCGGGGAGTATGGCTACACCTTC	CASSGLGEYGYTF
13	TRBV9	TRBJ1-3	TRBD1	NA	TGTGCCAGCAGCTTCCAACAGGGGAACACCATATATTTT	CASSFQQGNTIYF
16	TRBV7-9	TRBJ1-1	NA	NA	TGTGCCAGCAGCTTAGGCCAGTGGGGGGGGGACACTGAAGCTTTCTTT	CASSLGQWGGDTEAFF
17	TRBV4-2	TRBJ2-7	TRBD2	NA	TGTGCCAGCAGCCAAGAATGGGCCGGGGGGGTTGCCTACGAGCAGTACTTC	CASSQEWAGGVAYEQYF
14	TRBV29-1	TRBJ2-1	TRBD2	NA	TGCAGCGTTACGGGACTAGCGGGTTTCAATGAGCAGTTCTTC	CSVTGLAGFNEQFF
14	TRBV7-8	TRBJ1-1	TRBD1	NA	TGTGCCAGCAGCTTAACAGGGGGAAACACTGAAGCTTTCTTT	CASSLTGGNTEAFF
14	TRBV5-1	TRBJ2-2	NA	NA	TGCGCCAGCAGCGAACGTACTAACACCGGGGAGCTGTTTTTT	CASSERTNTGELFF
12	TRBV5-5	TRBJ2-7	NA	NA	TGTGCCAGCAGCTTTGGCAGGGACGAGCAGTACTTC	CASSFGRDEQYF
15	TRBV6-1	TRBJ2-5	TRBD2	NA	TGTGCCAGCAGAGCCGGGACTAGCGGGGTTAAGACCCAGTACTTC	CASRAGTSGVKTQYF
15	TRBV30	TRBJ1-5	NA	NA	TGTGCCTGGAGCGGGGGGGAAAGCTCCAATCAGCCCCAGCATTTT	CAWSGGESSNQPQHF
14	TRBV28	TRBJ1-1	TRBD1	once	TGTGCCAGCAGCACAACAGGGGTTAGCACTGAAGCTTTCTTT	CASSTTGVSTEAFF
15	TRBV7-3	TRBJ2-1	TRBD2	NA	TGTGCCAGCAGCGTTGGGAGGGCCAGGGACAATGAGCAGTTCTTC	CASSVGRARDNEQFF
15	TRBV25-1	TRBJ2-5	TRBD2	NA	TGTGCCAGCAGTGAAGAGGGGAGGGGACAAGAGACCCAGTACTTC	CASSEEGRGQETQYF
17	TRBV12-5	TRBJ1-4	TRBD1	NA	TGTGCTAGTTTTTCCAGGGTCAGGGGGCCGACTAATGAAAAACTGTTTTTT	CASFSRVRGPTNEKLFF
15	TRBV7-3	TRBJ1-1	NA	NA	TGTGCCAGCAGCTTAAGGTCAGCGATGAACACTGAAGCTTTCTTT	CASSLRSAMNTEAFF
13	TRBV27	TRBJ1-1	NA	NA	TGTGCCAGCAGCTTACAGGTTAACACTGAAGCTTTCTTT	CASSLQVNTEAFF
14	TRBV5-1	TRBJ1-1	NA	NA	TGCGCCAGCAGCTTGGACAGGGCGAACACTGAAGCTTTCTTT	CASSLDRANTEAFF
16	TRBV6-5	TRBJ1-1	TRBD1	NA	TGTGCCAGCAGTTACTCGAGACAGGGAATGAACACTGAAGCTTTCTTT	CASSYSRQGMNTEAFF
15	TRBV9	TRBJ1-2	NA	NA	TGTGCCAGCACCATGCGGGGAGACGGGAACTATGGCTACACCTTC	CASTMRGDGNYGYTF
16	TRBV12-5	TRBJ2-3	TRBD1	NA	TGTGCTAGTGGTAAAGGGACAGGGGCCCCGGAGGATACGCAGTATTTT	CASGKGTGAPEDTQYF
14	TRBV5-1	TRBJ2-7	NA	few	TGCGCCAGCAGCTTGGAACTAGGTCCCTACGAGCAGTACTTC	CASSLELGPYEQYF
14	TRBV19	TRBJ1-1	TRBD1	NA	TGTGCCAGTAGTATTGGACAGGCAGACACTGAAGCTTTCTTT	CASSIGQADTEAFF
13	TRBV7-2	TRBJ2-2	NA	NA	TGTGCCAGCAGCTTAGTAAAACACCGGGAGCTGTTTTTT	CASSLVKHRELFF
15	TRBV19	TRBJ1-5	TRBD1	NA	TGTGCCAGTAACATTCACAGGGGGCGAGAGCAGCCCCAGCATTTT	CASNIHRGREQPQHF
16	TRBV7-3	TRBJ2-1	NA	NA	TGTGCCAGCAGCTTAGGCGGGAACCGGGTCAGCGATGAGCAGTTCTTC	CASSLGGNRVSDEQFF
13	TRBV2	TRBJ2-3	NA	NA	TGTGCCAGCAGTGTACTAGGCTCAGATACGCAGTATTTT	CASSVLGSDTQYF
18	TRBV5-1	TRBJ2-1	TRBD2	NA	TGCGCCAGCAGCTCATTTAGGACTAGCGGGAGTTCGGACAATGAGCAGTTCTTC	CASSSFRTSGSSDNEQFF
15	TRBV9	TRBJ2-5	TRBD1	NA	TGTGCCAGCAGTCGGACAGGGGGGCCACAAGAGACCCAGTACTTC	CASSRTGGPQETQYF
16	TRBV4-2	TRBJ2-4	NA	NA	TGTGCCAGCAGCCAAGATCGACTGTACCTGAAAAACATTCAGTACTTC	CASSQDRLYLKNIQYF
13	TRBV14	TRBJ2-4	NA	NA	TGTGCCAGCAGCCAAGTCACAGCCAACATTCAGTACTTC	CASSQVTANIQYF
17	TRBV5-5	TRBJ2-7	TRBD1	once	TGTGCCAGCAGCCCAACCCCGACAGGGGGCGCAGAGAACGAGCAGTACTTC	CASSPTPTGGAENEQYF
15	TRBV4-2	TRBJ1-5	NA	NA	TGTGCCAGCAGCCAAGATCCGGGACTGAATCAGCCCCAGCATTTT	CASSQDPGLNQPQHF
12	TRBV29-1	TRBJ1-1	TRBD1	NA	TGCAGCGCCGGGACAGATGAAACTGAAGCTTTCTTT	CSAGTDETEAFF